Included here is one T cell receptor beta chain sequence, with context. Unsorted cryopreserved PBMC were sequenced, averaging around 94,000 T cells per clinical donor. Trimming removed 11 bases at V and 7 bases at J, with 9 bases between. The CDR3 spans 9 residues. Germline CDR1 is LNHDA and CDR2 is SQIVND (reference sequence). This entry belongs to a study of T cells in tuberculosis. Overall study: In South Africa, adults with active tuberculosis were compared with IGRA-negative and latently infected IGRA-positive adolescents.

TCRdb keeps only in-frame clones here, not all; method: immunoSEQ multiplex PCR. The data contain roughly 40,000 clones, roughly 96% of them singletons. The clonotype comes from a donor aged 10-29 years with latent tuberculosis or without tuberculosis infection. The rearrangement links TRBV19 to TRBJ2-7, with a weak D call TRBD2 (5 bases). Sequencing was carried out using PBMCs. CDR3 nucleotide sequence: TGTGCCGTCGGGGTGGAGCAGTACTTC. Its translation is CAVGVEQYF.